Shown below are 19 T cell receptor beta chains from a single sample sequenced in a study of T cell responses to AZD1222 COVID-19 vaccine. Clones were sequenced by immunoSEQ multiplex PCR, and TCRdb holds only the in-frame ones, with some missing. The table includes 120,000 to 150,000 clones, around 90% detected once. The sequenced sample was peripheral blood, obtained 28 days after the second dose of the MenACWY control vaccine. Source of these receptors: an adult who received the MenACWY meningococcal vaccine as a control.

This chain connects TRBV5-4 to TRBJ2-1; the match to TRBD1 covers 7 bases. CDR3 length: 14 amino acids. The germline CDR1 and CDR2 sequences are SGHNT and YYREEE (reference sequence). V lost 3 bases, J lost 8 bases, and 8 bases stayed unmatched. Written as DNA, the CDR3 is TGTGCCAGCAGCTGGACAGGAGGAGGTCATGAGCAGTTCTTC. This encodes CASSWTGGGHEQFF.

The V call is TRBV14, the J call TRBJ2-7, with D unresolved. With 2 bases removed from V and 0 bases from J, the gap between germline ends came to 5 bases. Germline loops: CDR1 SGHDN, CDR2 FVKESK. The CDR3 spans 13 residues. CDR3 region: CASSQTSSYEQYF. DNA of the CDR3: TGTGCCAGCAGCCAAACTTCCTCCTACGAGCAGTACTTC.

The chain carries TRBV7-6 and TRBJ1-6; perhaps TRBD1 as D (6 bases). Germline V gene lookup returns CDR1 SGHVS and CDR2 FNYEAQ. The V end was cut by 2 bases, the J end by 6 bases, with 11 bases between. The CDR3 consists of 15 residues. The chain's CDR3 is CASSLLGTPNSPLHF. CDR3 sequence (DNA): TGTGCCAGCAGCTTATTGGGGACACCTAATTCACCCCTCCACTTT.

The chain has TRBV5-6 and TRBJ2-1, with D hard to call. The CDR3 length is 15 residues. Germline values: CDR1 SGHDT, CDR2 YYEEEE. Between the trimmed V and J ends, which lost 2 bases and 0 bases, there was a span of 9 bases. CDR3 protein: CASSFGLSSYNEQFF. The DNA of the CDR3 is TGTGCCAGCAGCTTCGGGCTGAGCTCCTACAATGAGCAGTTCTTC.

The chain uses TRBV29-1 and TRBJ1-1; 8 positions match TRBD1. The J segment lost 1 base and the V segment lost 7 bases, leaving 8 bases of the junction unmatched. CDR3 length: 14 residues. Germline V gene lookup returns CDR1 SQVTM and CDR2 ANQGSEA. The CDR3, as DNA: TGCAGCGCTGGAGGACAGGGAAGGAACACTGAAGCTTTCTTT. This codes for CSAGGQGRNTEAFF.

This clone was detected only once. CDR3 sequence: CASSLGQRNSPLHF. The CDR3 DNA follows: TGTGCCAGCAGCCTGGGCCAAAGGAATTCACCCCTCCACTTT. The chain joins TRBV6-2 or TRBV6-3 to TRBJ1-6; no reliable D call. V was clipped by 6 bases and J by 7 bases, with 13 bases between them. CDR3 size: 14 residues. CDR1 and CDR2 (germline): MNHEY, SVGEGT.

This clone appeared a single time. V and J are TRBV6-2 or TRBV6-3 and TRBJ2-3, with TRBD1 matching over 9 bases. CDR1 and CDR2 from the germline V gene are MNHEY and SVGEGT. Trimming at V came to 6 bases and at J to 4 bases, leaving 14 bases not matched to a gene. The CDR3 consists of 17 residues. CDR3 sequence (DNA): TGTGCCAGCAGCGGGACAGGGCAGCGGGGAGGATCAGATACGCAGTATTTT. It encodes CASSGTGQRGGSDTQYF.

The V and J genes are TRBV29-1 and TRBJ1-1; D may be TRBD1 (6 bases). The germline CDR1 and CDR2 sequences are SQVTM and ANQGSEA. Trimming left V 4 bases short and J 10 bases short, with 16 bases between. This CDR3 comprises 12 residues. In DNA, the CDR3 is TGCAGCGTTGTTGGGGACACCCGCTTAGCTTTCTTT. Translation gives CSVVGDTRLAFF.

The chain carries TRBV27 and TRBJ1-6; D remains ambiguous. Trimming cost V 2 bases and J 9 bases, with 14 bases left between them. Germline CDR1 MNHEY, CDR2 SMNVEV (reference sequence). The CDR3 totals 15 residues. CDR3 sequence reads: CASSLGRRRGSPLHF. CDR3 nucleotide sequence: TGTGCCAGCAGTTTAGGGAGGCGCCGAGGTTCACCCCTCCACTTT.

The genes are TRBV6-6 and TRBJ2-1; D call uncertain. The CDR3 covers 13 residues. Trimming shortened V by 0 bases and J by 10 bases, and 10 bases separated the two germline ends. Germline V lookup: CDR1 MNHNY, CDR2 SVGAGI (reference sequence). CDR3 bases: TGTGCCAGCAGTTACTCGGAGAGGAAGGAGCAGTTCTTC. It encodes CASSYSERKEQFF.

The genes are TRBV30 and TRBJ2-1, with D perhaps TRBD1 (5 bases). The length of the CDR3 is 13 residues. CDR1 and CDR2 from the germline V gene are GTSNPN and SVGIG (reference sequence). The germline V and J ends were trimmed by 2 bases and 7 bases, with 12 bases remaining between them. The DNA for the CDR3 is TGTGCCTGGAGTAGGAGACAGAGAAATGAGCAGTTCTTC. It specifies CAWSRRQRNEQFF.

V gene TRBV5-4 combines with J gene TRBJ1-1; D is unresolved. The CDR3 is made up of 13 amino acids. V was pared by 3 bases and J by 5 bases, with 11 bases between. The germline V gene has CDR1 SGHNT and CDR2 YYREEE (reference sequence). The CDR3 DNA reads as TGTGCCAGCAGCTCCCGGGCAATGACTGAAGCTTTCTTT. This translates into CASSSRAMTEAFF.

J is TRBJ1-2 and V is TRBV6-6; 7 nucleotides match TRBD1. V was clipped by 5 bases and J by 1 base; unmatched bases: 7. Per the germline V gene, CDR1 is MNHNY and CDR2 is SVGAGI (reference sequence). This CDR3 comprises 15 residues. This CDR3 reads CASSDGGTVNYGYTF. In DNA, the CDR3 is TGTGCCAGCAGTGACGGGGGGACAGTTAACTATGGCTACACCTTC.

The J gene is TRBJ1-2, the V gene TRBV7-2, with 7 nucleotides matching TRBD1. J lost 6 bases, V lost 5 bases, and 12 bases had no gene match. CDR3 length: 15 amino acids. The germline gives CDR1 SGHTA, CDR2 FQGNSA. The CDR3, as DNA: TGTGCCAGCAGCGCCCGACCACAGGGGCGCGATGGCTACACCTTC. Translating it yields CASSARPQGRDGYTF.

J is TRBJ2-1 and V is TRBV3-1 (or the pseudogene TRBV3-2); 14 bases line up with TRBD2. V shed 4 bases, J shed 9 bases, and the junction held 14 bases outside the gene matches. Germline V gives CDR1 LGHDT, CDR2 YNNKEL (reference sequence). The CDR3 extends over 18 amino acids. CDR3 region: CASSPEAGTSGSYGEQFF. CDR3 in DNA: TGTGCCAGCAGCCCGGAGGCCGGGACTAGCGGGAGCTACGGTGAGCAGTTCTTC.

The chain employs TRBV18 and TRBJ2-2; D is unclear. Trimming pared 1 base from V and 1 base from J, leaving 1 base between. Germline V lookup: CDR1 KGHSH, CDR2 LQKENI. The CDR3 runs to 13 residues. The CDR3 sequence: CASSPRNTGELFF. CDR3 nucleotides: TGTGCCAGCTCACCACGGAACACCGGGGAGCTGTTTTTT.

The sample holds one count of this clone. V usage is TRBV5-6 and J usage is TRBJ2-1, with D perhaps TRBD1 (6 bases). This CDR3 contains 13 residues. V dropped 0 bases and J dropped 9 bases, with 10 bases sitting between them. Per the germline V gene, CDR1 is SGHDT and CDR2 is YYEEEE. The CDR3 here is CASSLDRAREQFF. The CDR3 nucleotides are TGTGCCAGCAGCTTGGACAGGGCGCGTGAGCAGTTCTTC. Complete variable domain (other parts from reference TRBV5-6 and TRBJ2-1): DAGVTQSPTHLIKTRGQQVTLRCSPKSGHDTVSWYQQALGQGPQFIFQYYEEEERQRGNFPDRFSGHQFPNYSSELNVNALLLGDSALYLCASSLDRAREQFFGPGTRLTVL.

V is TRBV5-1 and J is TRBJ2-6; no clear D. V shed 0 bases and J shed 1 base, with 2 bases lying between them. Germline V gives CDR1 SGHRS, CDR2 YFSETQ. This CDR3 spans 14 amino acids. The CDR3 reads CASSLVSGANVLTF. The CDR3 region has the DNA TGCGCCAGCAGCTTGGTATCTGGGGCCAACGTCCTGACTTTC.

The CDR3 reads CASSLDSQQQFF. DNA of the CDR3: TGTGCCAGCAGCTTAGATTCGCAACAGCAGTTCTTC. J is TRBJ2-1 and V is TRBV11-3; D gene uncertain. Deletions cut 0 bases from V and 11 bases from J, with 8 bases between. Germline values: CDR1 SGHNT, CDR2 YENEEA. The CDR3 totals 12 residues.